The text below deals with one T cell receptor beta chain. Its antigen is unidentified. Researchers reported that TCR beta cDNA libraries carried unique molecular identifiers. There were about 0.85 to 10 million T cells, and approximately 500,000 cDNA molecules came from them. TCRdb ran MiXCR on the PCR reads and lists one entry per CDR3 protein. The table has hundreds of thousands of distinct CDR3 sequences, under 55% seen once. The data were taken from a study of post-analysis software for immune sequencing data. Across the study: Relapsing-remitting, secondary progressive and progressive-relapsing multiple sclerosis courses were included. Study outcomes and limitations: Strong co-clustering by F measure linked samples that shared a preparation batch. Roughly 5 TRBV segments, including TRBV5-6, TRBV5-1 and TRBV20-1, were more frequent in patients than controls.

The germline V gene encodes CDR1 MNHEY and CDR2 SMNVEV (reference sequence). Trimming cost V 2 bases and J 1 base, with 10 bases left between them. This CDR3 region has 15 residues. The sequenced material came from blood. The chain is built from TRBV27 and TRBJ2-3, with no clear D. The origin of this receptor is a girl aged 5 to 17 with multiple sclerosis. DNA of the CDR3: TGTGCCAGCAGTTTAGGGCTGGTAGGCACAGATACGCAGTATTTT. The encoded protein is CASSLGLVGTDTQYF.